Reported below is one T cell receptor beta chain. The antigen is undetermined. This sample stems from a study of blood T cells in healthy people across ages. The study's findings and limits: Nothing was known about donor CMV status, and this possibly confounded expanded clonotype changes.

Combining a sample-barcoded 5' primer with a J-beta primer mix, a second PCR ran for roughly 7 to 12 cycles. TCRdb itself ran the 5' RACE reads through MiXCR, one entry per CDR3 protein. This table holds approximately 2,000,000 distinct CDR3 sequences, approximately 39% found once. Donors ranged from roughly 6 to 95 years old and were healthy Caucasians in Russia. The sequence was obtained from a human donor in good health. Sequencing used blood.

This CDR3 is CASSLGDDTDTQYF. As DNA, the CDR3 is TGTGCCAGCAGTTTGGGGGACGACACAGATACGCAGTATTTT. The chain joins TRBV27 to TRBJ2-3, with D tentatively TRBD1 or TRBD2 (5 bases each). CDR3 length equals 14 residues. Germline V gene data show CDR1 as MNHEY and CDR2 as SMNVEV (reference sequence). V gave up 3 bases and J gave up 2 bases, with 9 bases separating them.